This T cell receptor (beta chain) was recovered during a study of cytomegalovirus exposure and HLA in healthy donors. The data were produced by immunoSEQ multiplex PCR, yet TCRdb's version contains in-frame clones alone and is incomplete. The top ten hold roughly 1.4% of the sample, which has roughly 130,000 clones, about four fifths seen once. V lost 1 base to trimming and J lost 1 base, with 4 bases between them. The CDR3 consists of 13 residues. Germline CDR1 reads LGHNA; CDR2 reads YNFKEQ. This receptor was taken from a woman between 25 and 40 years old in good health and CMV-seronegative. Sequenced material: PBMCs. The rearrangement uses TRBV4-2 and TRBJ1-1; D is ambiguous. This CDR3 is CASSQGGNTEAFF. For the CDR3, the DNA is TGTGCCAGCAGCCAAGGAGGGAACACTGAAGCTTTCTTT.